This T cell receptor (beta chain) was retrieved from a study of T cells in localized non-small cell lung cancer. The CDR3 contains 11 residues. V dropped 4 bases and J dropped 4 bases, with 4 bases sitting between them. Per the germline V gene, CDR1 is SNHLY and CDR2 is FYNNEI. A remark on this clone: Distinct nucleotide sequences in the sample also encode this CDR3.

Sequencing was performed with immunoSEQ multiplex PCR; in TCRdb, only in-frame clones are kept and a portion is missing. The sample records fewer than 100,000 clones, roughly 87% being singletons. This sequence originates from a man between 40 and 75 years old with stage I squamous cell lung carcinoma. The source was peripheral blood, collected before any cancer treatment. V gene TRBV2 combines with J gene TRBJ2-5; D gene unclear. This chain's CDR3 is CASSVGETQYF. CDR3 nucleotides: TGTGCCAGCAGTGTGGGAGAGACCCAGTACTTC.